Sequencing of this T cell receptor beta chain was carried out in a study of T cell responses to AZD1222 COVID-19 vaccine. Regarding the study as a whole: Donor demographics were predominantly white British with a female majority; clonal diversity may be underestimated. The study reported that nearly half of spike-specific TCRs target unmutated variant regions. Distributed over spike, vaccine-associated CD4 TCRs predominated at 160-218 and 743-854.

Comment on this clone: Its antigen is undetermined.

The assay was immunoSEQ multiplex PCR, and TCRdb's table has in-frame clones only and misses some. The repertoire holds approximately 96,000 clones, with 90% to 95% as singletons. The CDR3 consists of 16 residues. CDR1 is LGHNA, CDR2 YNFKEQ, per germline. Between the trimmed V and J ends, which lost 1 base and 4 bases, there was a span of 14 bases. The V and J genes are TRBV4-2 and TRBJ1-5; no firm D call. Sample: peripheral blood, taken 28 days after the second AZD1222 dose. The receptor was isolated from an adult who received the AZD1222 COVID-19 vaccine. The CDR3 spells CASSQVWAGGNQPQHF. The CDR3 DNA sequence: TGTGCCAGCAGCCAAGTTTGGGCCGGAGGGAATCAGCCCCAGCATTTT.